These T cell receptor beta chains were read from a single sample in a study of OX40 agonist ivuxolimab in advanced cancers. Using immunoSEQ multiplex PCR, the repertoire was profiled, and TCRdb retains in-frame clones only, with some absent. This table holds 40,000 to 45,000 clones, around 84% found once. Sequenced material: CD4+ or CD8+ T cells sorted from blood, taken in a trial of the OX40 agonist ivuxolimab. These receptors were collected from an adult with an advanced solid tumor such as melanoma, head and neck, liver or kidney cancer. Both conserved end residues are part of each CDR3. Fields, in order: D gene, clone size, V gene, J gene, CDR3 protein, CDR3 DNA. A D gene is named only where the DNA matches it firmly. For some rows the clone size is stated as once, few or many, or as a class when expanded; others skip it.

>TRBD2|.|TRBV4-3|TRBJ2-2
CASSHPAAGAAPGELFF
TGCGCCAGCAGCCACCCAGCAGCGGGGGCCGCGCCCGGGGAGCTGTTTTTT
>.|.|TRBV19|TRBJ1-1
CASSTKGGNTEAFF
TGTGCCAGTAGCACCAAGGGGGGGAACACTGAAGCTTTCTTT
>.|.|TRBV29-1|TRBJ1-1
CSVEDPPTEAFF
TGCAGCGTTGAAGATCCCCCCACTGAAGCTTTCTTT
>TRBD2|.|TRBV4-1|TRBJ2-2
CASSQVAGGYTGELFF
TGCGCCAGCAGCCAAGTGGCGGGGGGGTACACCGGGGAGCTGTTTTTT
>.|.|TRBV5-4|TRBJ2-2
CASRPGGVNTGELFF
TGTGCCAGCAGGCCTGGGGGAGTAAACACCGGGGAGCTGTTTTTT
>TRBD1|.|TRBV9|TRBJ2-7
CASSEGTTGQGGSYEQYF
TGTGCCAGCAGCGAGGGGACCACGGGACAGGGTGGTTCCTACGAGCAGTACTTC
>.|.|TRBV6-1|TRBJ1-2
CASRWDNYGYTF
TGTGCCAGCAGATGGGATAACTATGGCTACACCTTC
>.|.|TRBV9|TRBJ2-3
CASSVGGASTDTQYF
TGTGCCAGCAGCGTAGGAGGGGCCAGCACAGATACGCAGTATTTT
>.|.|TRBV28|TRBJ2-1
CASSFYTGGDDEQFF
TGTGCCAGCAGTTTTTATACAGGCGGTGACGATGAGCAGTTCTTC
>.|.|TRBV19|TRBJ1-1
CASSMLGLGTEAFF
TGTGCCAGTAGTATGCTGGGGCTTGGGACTGAAGCTTTCTTT
>TRBD2|.|TRBV2|TRBJ2-5
CASETGLAVQETQYF
TGTGCCAGCGAAACGGGACTAGCGGTTCAAGAGACCCAGTACTTC
>TRBD1|.|TRBV9|TRBJ2-7
CASSEGDRSYEQYF
TGTGCCAGCAGCGAGGGGGACAGATCCTACGAGCAGTACTTC
>TRBD1|.|TRBV4-1|TRBJ2-5
CASSPPTGISAIQETQYF
TGCGCCAGCAGCCCCCCGACAGGGATCTCCGCAATCCAAGAGACCCAGTACTTC
>.|.|TRBV4-2|TRBJ2-1
CASKWSSYNEQFF
TGTGCCAGCAAGTGGAGCTCCTACAATGAGCAGTTCTTC
>TRBD1|.|TRBV16|TRBJ1-5
CASSNPGTGNNQPQHF
TGTGCCAGCAGTAACCCCGGGACAGGGAACAATCAGCCCCAGCATTTT
>.|.|TRBV9|TRBJ1-2
CASSAGFPHGYTF
TGTGCCAGCAGCGCTGGTTTCCCCCATGGCTACACCTTC
>.|.|TRBV11-2|TRBJ2-1
CASSLQKNEQFF
TGTGCCAGCAGCCTCCAAAAGAATGAGCAGTTCTTC
>TRBD1|.|TRBV9|TRBJ2-5
CASSSGQVQETQYF
TGTGCCAGCAGCTCCGGACAGGTTCAAGAGACCCAGTACTTC
>.|.|TRBV10-1|TRBJ1-1
CASSESENTEAFF
TGCGCCAGCAGTGAGTCGGAGAACACTGAAGCTTTCTTT
>.|medium-sized|TRBV7-6|TRBJ1-1
CASSPKANTEAFF
TGTGCCAGCAGCCCTAAGGCGAACACTGAAGCTTTCTTT
>.|once|TRBV7-2|TRBJ1-1
CASSWSLQGRGNTEAFF
TGTGCCAGCAGCTGGTCCTTACAGGGACGGGGGAACACTGAAGCTTTCTTT
>.|.|TRBV6-6|TRBJ2-5
CASSPHPAGGETQYF
TGTGCCAGCAGTCCCCACCCGGCGGGCGGGGAGACCCAGTACTTC
>TRBD2|.|TRBV27|TRBJ2-1
CASSLAGGGLNEQFF
TGTGCCAGCAGTTTGGCGGGGGGTGGATTGAATGAGCAGTTCTTC
>.|few|TRBV6-5|TRBJ1-1
CASSYLDASEAFF
TGTGCCAGCAGTTACTTAGATGCGAGTGAAGCTTTCTTT